This TCR beta chain was identified in a study of identical twins. The study, taken as a whole, reports: Twin pairs' shared out-of-frame alpha sequences were enriched in low generation probability. Interpretation of the results relied on cross-sectional statistical analysis and not on following the same donors.

Each cDNA held unique molecular identifiers, and template switching gave it a universal primer site. MiXCR, applied by TCRdb to the 5' RACE reads, yields one record per CDR3 protein. The sample shows a few hundred thousand distinct CDR3 sequences, 9.6% of them seen only once. This clonotype showed up many times. Its specificity is unknown. CDR3 length: 15 residues. V was cut by 8 bases and J by 0 bases, with 17 bases left in between. Germline V gene data show CDR1 as MNHNS and CDR2 as SASEGT. These data are also associated with another study on yellow fever vaccine responses in identical twins. That source reports: Reported findings indicate that twins' vaccine T cell responses seemed partially convergent, partially personalized.

Sequencing used PBMCs. The J gene is TRBJ2-7, the V gene TRBV6-1; weak D call: TRBD1 (7 bases). This clonotype was sampled from a woman between 18 and 30 years old in good health. The CDR3 loop is CASLPGGSSSYEQYF. CDR3 nucleotide sequence: TGTGCCAGCCTACCAGGGGGGTCGAGCTCCTACGAGCAGTACTTC.